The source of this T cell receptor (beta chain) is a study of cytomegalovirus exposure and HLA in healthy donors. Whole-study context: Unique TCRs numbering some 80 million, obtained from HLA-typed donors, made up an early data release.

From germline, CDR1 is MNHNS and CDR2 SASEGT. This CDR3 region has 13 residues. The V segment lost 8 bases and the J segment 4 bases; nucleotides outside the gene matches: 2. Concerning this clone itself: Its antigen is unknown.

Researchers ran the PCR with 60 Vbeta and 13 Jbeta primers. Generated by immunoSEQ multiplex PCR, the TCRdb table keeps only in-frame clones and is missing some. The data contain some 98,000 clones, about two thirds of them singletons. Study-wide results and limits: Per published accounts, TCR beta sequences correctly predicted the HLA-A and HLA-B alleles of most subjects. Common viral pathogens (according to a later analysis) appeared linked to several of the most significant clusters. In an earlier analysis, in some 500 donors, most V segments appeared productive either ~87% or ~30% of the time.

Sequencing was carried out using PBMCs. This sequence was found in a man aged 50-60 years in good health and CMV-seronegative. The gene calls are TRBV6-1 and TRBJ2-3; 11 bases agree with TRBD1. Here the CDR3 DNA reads TGTGCCAGCGGGGACAGGGGGTCAGATACGCAGTATTTT. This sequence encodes CASGDRGSDTQYF.